This TCR beta chain appears in the sequencing data of a study of Ad26.COV2.S vaccination and SARS-CoV-2 variants. Study-level findings and limits: Once vaccination had occurred, spike-specific CD8+ and CD4+ T cell responses reportedly showed substantial breadth.

Treatment noted: some 19 received Ad26.COV2.S at low or high dose, single or two shots; five or six received placebo; per-sample allocation not given. Samples came from day 63 after the first vaccine or placebo injection. J lost 4 bases, V lost 8 bases, and 9 bases had no gene match. From germline, CDR1 is SGHRS and CDR2 YFSETQ. The CDR3 totals 14 residues. The protocol was immunoSEQ multiplex PCR, while the TCRdb copy is restricted to in-frame clones and leaves out a portion. The sample carries 400,000 to 450,000 clones, approximately 92% recorded once. As regards this clone: The target antigen is unknown.

The rearrangement links TRBV5-1 to TRBJ1-1; 9 bases fit TRBD1. This TCR was sampled from a person aged 18-65 years who received the Ad26.COV2.S COVID-19 vaccine or a placebo. Specimen: peripheral blood, collected in a trial of Ad26.COV2.S vaccine versus placebo. Here the CDR3 reads CASLPGQGPTEAFF. For the CDR3, the DNA is TGCGCCAGTCTGCCGGGACAGGGTCCCACTGAAGCTTTCTTT.